This entry concerns a single T cell receptor beta chain. Its specificity is unknown. With 2 bases clipped from V and 2 bases from J, the junction kept 12 bases outside the gene matches. The CDR3 extends over 17 amino acids. The sample is drawn from a study of identical twins. Study conclusions and caveats: The same donors were not followed; conclusions instead depended on cross-sectional statistical analysis. With abundant cord blood beta clonotypes, insertions were fewer; memory repertoires showed no such pattern. There was an excess of low generation probability in the out-of-frame alpha sequences that twins shared.

TCRdb independently ran MiXCR on the 5' RACE reads; one entry per CDR3 protein. The data hold 700,000 to 950,000 distinct CDR3 sequences, with over 9% observed a single time. Healthy Caucasian donors formed the entire cohort. These records were also assigned to another study, of yellow fever vaccine responses in identical twins.

The TCR originated in a woman between 18 and 30 years old in good health. The sequenced material came from PBMCs. The chain carries TRBV12-3 or TRBV12-4 and TRBJ2-7; 7 bases line up with TRBD1. CDR3 coding DNA: TGTGCCAGCAGTTTATCCACAGGGGATCGTAAAGCCTACGAGCAGTACTTC. It specifies CASSLSTGDRKAYEQYF.